This T cell receptor (beta chain) comes out of a study of T cell responses to AZD1222 COVID-19 vaccine. This clone was seen more than once but under ten times. No antigen is known for it. Study outcomes and limitations: Among the donors, most were white British and more were female, and clonal diversity was possibly underestimated. Baseline serology detected seropositivity in only six AZD1222 recipients. Once two AZD1222 doses were given, Spike-specific TCR breadth and depth went up.

The ends were cut back, 1 base at V and 2 bases at J, with 9 bases in the middle. CDR3 length: 15 amino acids. Germline V gene lookup returns CDR1 SNHLY and CDR2 FYNNEI. Sequencing was performed with immunoSEQ multiplex PCR; in TCRdb, only in-frame clones are kept and a portion is missing. Here the sample spans 100,000 to 150,000 clones, roughly 90% being singletons. The sequenced sample was peripheral blood, obtained on day 0 of AZD1222 vaccination. This clonotype was obtained from an adult in good health. This rearrangement joins TRBV2 to TRBJ1-5; D is ambiguous. The CDR3 region is CASSEDRLGNQPQHF. The CDR3 nucleotides read TGTGCCAGCAGTGAAGATCGACTGGGCAATCAGCCCCAGCATTTT.